One sample yielded the 6 T cell receptor beta chains listed below, sequenced in a study of technical replicates of blood from several donors. The method was immunoSEQ multiplex PCR; TCRdb's version includes in-frame clones alone and lacks a portion of them. Of roughly 60,000 clones in the sample, about 91% were seen once. The sample consisted of PBMCs. The source of these receptors is a human donor in good health. Some clones in this sample may be carry-over from other donors' samples.

The chain employs TRBV11-1 and TRBJ2-7, with a tentative D call TRBD1 (6 bases). Deletions cut 0 bases from V and 2 bases from J, with 8 bases between. The CDR3 spans 14 residues. Germline-derived CDR1 and CDR2 are SGHAT and FQDESV (reference sequence). CDR3 nucleotide sequence: TGTGCCAGCAGCTTAGCACAGGGACCCTACGAGCAGTACTTC. This sequence encodes CASSLAQGPYEQYF.

V usage is TRBV28 and J usage is TRBJ2-7; 7 bases line up with TRBD2. The CDR3 is made up of 13 amino acids. J was trimmed by 3 bases and V by 11 bases; bases with no gene match: 10. Germline V lookup: CDR1 MDHEN, CDR2 SYDVKM. CDR3 DNA: TGTGCCGCCGCGAAGGGAGGGGACTACGAGCAGTACTTC. Translating it yields CAAAKGGDYEQYF.

V and J are TRBV6-6 and TRBJ1-5, with a weak D call TRBD1 (6 bases). The germline gives CDR1 MNHNY, CDR2 SVGAGI (reference sequence). Trimming pared 6 bases from V and 7 bases from J, leaving 16 bases between. The length of the CDR3 is 14 residues. CDR3 residues: CASSLQGMTQPQHF. CDR3 sequence (DNA): TGTGCCAGCAGCCTACAGGGTATGACGCAGCCCCAGCATTTT.

This chain links TRBV14 with TRBJ1-6, with TRBD1 as a possible D gene (5 bases). Germline CDR1 reads SGHDN; CDR2 reads FVKESK. CDR3 length: 15 amino acids. The germline V and J ends were trimmed by 0 bases and 6 bases, with 9 bases remaining between them. CDR3 region: CASSQDYRSNSPLHF. The CDR3 bases are TGTGCCAGCAGCCAAGATTACAGGAGTAATTCACCCCTCCACTTT.

V and J are TRBV12-5 and TRBJ1-6, with 9 positions matching TRBD1. Germline V gene data show CDR1 as LGHNT and CDR2 as FRNRAP. Germline trimming cut 2 bases from V and 8 bases from J; bases unmatched to any gene: 7. The CDR3 length is 16 residues. This chain's CDR3 is CASGLTGGNRHSPLHF. The DNA of the CDR3 is TGTGCTAGTGGTTTGACAGGGGGCAACAGGCATTCACCCCTCCACTTT.

The chain joins TRBV7-3 to TRBJ2-3; TRBD2 is a possible D gene (6 bases). CDR1 and CDR2 from the germline V gene are SGHTA and FQGTGA. The CDR3 length is 15 residues. With 5 bases removed from V and 1 base from J, the gap between germline ends came to 13 bases. CDR3 in amino acids: CASSPPGAGTDTQYF. The CDR3 DNA sequence: TGTGCCAGCAGCCCCCCGGGAGCTGGCACAGATACGCAGTATTTT.